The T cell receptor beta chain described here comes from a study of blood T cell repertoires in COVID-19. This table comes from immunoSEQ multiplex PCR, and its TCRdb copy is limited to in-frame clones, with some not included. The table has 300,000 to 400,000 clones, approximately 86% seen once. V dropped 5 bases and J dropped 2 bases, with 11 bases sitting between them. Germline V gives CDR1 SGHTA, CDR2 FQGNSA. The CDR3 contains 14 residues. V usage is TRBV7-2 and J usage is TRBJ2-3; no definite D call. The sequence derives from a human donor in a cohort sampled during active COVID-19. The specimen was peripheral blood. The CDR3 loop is CASSPEVTTDTQYF. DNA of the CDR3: TGTGCCAGCAGCCCAGAGGTCACCACAGATACGCAGTATTTT.